One T cell receptor (beta chain) is described in this entry. The data are from a study of blood T cell repertoires in COVID-19. Profiled with immunoSEQ multiplex PCR; TCRdb holds only in-frame clones, not every one. The repertoire has just over 150,000 clones, around 89% of them found once; the top ten carry around 15%. The receptor comes from a woman in her 40s with acute or convalescent COVID-19. Input material: peripheral blood.

The chain's CDR3 is CASSQQGGELFF. In DNA, the CDR3 is TGCGCCAGCAGCCAACAGGGCGGGGAGCTGTTTTTT. The chain couples TRBV5-1 to TRBJ2-2, with D tentatively TRBD1 (6 bases). The CDR3 extends over 12 amino acids. The V end lost 4 bases, the J end lost 7 bases, and 8 bases lay between the germline ends. Germline V CDR1 and CDR2: SGHRS, YFSETQ.